Given below is one T cell receptor (beta chain) in context. This receptor's antigen is unknown. No qualities accompany the bases; no much larger clone lies one base away. These data originate in a study of blood T cell repertoires in COVID-19 (dated by TCRdb to 2018 to 2020). As for the study more broadly: Samples covering the acute and convalescent phases of COVID-19 were provided by collaborators in the United States, Italy and Spain. The material from the prospective study consisted of cDNA or gDNA derived from T cells, B-cell-depleted T cells, or PBMCs. Subjects who had been exposed to COVID-19, were actively infected with it, or had recovered from it provided the deeply sampled blood TCRbeta repertoires that made up the dataset. The repertoires were released in a freely available public database intended as a resource for research on the immune response to SARS-CoV-2. The samples were drawn from the first 160 participants of the ongoing ImmuneRACE study and from 1,200 or so subjects provided by 6 global collaborators. Sample metadata almost always included a de-identified subject ID, COVID-19 status, age in years and sex. HLA class I and class II types, where available, came from metadata supplied by the sample provider rather than from assay-based typing. What the work shows at the level of the full study, not this receptor alone: The quantity of clinical and demographic metadata differed by source and by participant and was supplied without curation.

Including the terminal cysteine and phenylalanine, the CDR3 comprises 15 residues. This entry keeps only the CDR3 DNA: 45 bases, framed from base 1. V loses 0 bases of germline sequence and J loses 3 bases, and the interval between the two ends is 13 bases. Per the germline V gene, SGDLS is the CDR1 and YYNGEE is the CDR2. Whole blood was collected in K2EDTA tubes by collaborating institutions according to the institutions' own protocols. For TCRbeta analysis, collaborators shipped samples as frozen whole blood, isolated PBMCs, or DNA extracted from either of those sample types. TCRbeta CDR3 regions were amplified from genomic DNA using the immunoSEQ Assay, a bias-controlled multiplex PCR. The study's processing was this. The number of nucleated cells in each sample was estimated by amplification of reference gene primers within the assay. To quantify the absolute abundance of each unique TCRbeta CDR3 rearrangement, sequence reads were collapsed and filtered. For each sample, productive Simpson clonality was calculated as the square root of Simpson's diversity index across productive rearrangements. The immuneACCESS repertoire file appears here via TCRdb, limited to in-frame rearrangements. These files lack a portion of the clones; in checked studies, under half of the deficit traces to unresolved V genes, and the cause of the others is not known. The V and J calls and clone size are taken from that table; D and trimming were inferred from the DNA. Recorded for this sample are about 68,000 clones; about 86% of them occurred a single time. Clones ranked in the top ten supply under 5% of the sample.

Sequences were obtained from peripheral blood. This TCR came from a middle-aged man with acute or convalescent COVID-19. The chain is made from TRBV9 and TRBJ2-7, with TRBD2 perhaps the D gene, on 6 matching bases. In nucleotide form, the sequence is TGTGCCAGCAGCGTAGACGCGGGGAGGAACTACGAGCAGTACTTC. This gives the protein CASSVDAGRNYEQYF.